This T cell receptor beta chain is from a study of T cell responses to AZD1222 COVID-19 vaccine. Points from the study as a whole: When two AZD1222 doses had been given, Spike-specific TCR breadth and depth rose. Repertoires were sampled only after the peak T cell response. Vaccine-associated CD4 TCRs ranged over spike, dominating at 160-218 and 743-854.

With respect to this clone: Its antigen is currently unknown.

The CDR3 loop spans 15 amino acids. CDR1 is MNHEY, CDR2 SVGEGT, per germline. Trimming removed 6 bases at V and 1 base at J, with 15 bases between. Generated by immunoSEQ multiplex PCR, the TCRdb table keeps only in-frame clones and is missing some. This table holds 100,000 to 120,000 clones, around 89% found once. This specimen consisted of peripheral blood, obtained on day 0 of AZD1222 vaccination. The chain combines TRBV6-2 or TRBV6-3 with TRBJ1-2; D is ambiguous. The receptor's source is an adult in good health. This chain's CDR3 is CASRPHGGLNYGYTF. Written as DNA, the CDR3 is TGTGCCAGCAGGCCTCATGGTGGGCTTAACTATGGCTACACCTTC.